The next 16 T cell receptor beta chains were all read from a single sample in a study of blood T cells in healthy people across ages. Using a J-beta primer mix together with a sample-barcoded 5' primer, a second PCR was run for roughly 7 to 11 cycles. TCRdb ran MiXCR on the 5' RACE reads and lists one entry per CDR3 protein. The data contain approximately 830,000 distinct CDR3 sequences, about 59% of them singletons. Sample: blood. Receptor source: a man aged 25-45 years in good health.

The CDR3 bases are TGTGCCAGCGCCCCGAGGGGGCAGGAGACCCAGTACTTC. Protein product: CASAPRGQETQYF. This sequence joins TRBV12-3 or TRBV12-4 and TRBJ2-5; 7 bases agree with TRBD1. J was trimmed by 5 bases and V by 8 bases; bases with no gene match: 8. This CDR3 spans 13 amino acids.

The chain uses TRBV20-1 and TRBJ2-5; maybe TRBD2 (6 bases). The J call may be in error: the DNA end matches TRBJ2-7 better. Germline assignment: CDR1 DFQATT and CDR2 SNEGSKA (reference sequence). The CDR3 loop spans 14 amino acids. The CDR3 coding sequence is TGCAGTGCTAGAGATGCCAGGGAGGTCGACGAGCAGTACTTC. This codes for CSARDAREVDEQYF.

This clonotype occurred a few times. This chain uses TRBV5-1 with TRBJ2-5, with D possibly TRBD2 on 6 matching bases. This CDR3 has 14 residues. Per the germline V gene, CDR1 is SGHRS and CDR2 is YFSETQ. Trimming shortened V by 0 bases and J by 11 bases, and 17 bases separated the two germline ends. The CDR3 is CASSLGTNHNEQYF. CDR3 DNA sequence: TGCGCCAGCAGCTTGGGGACTAACCACAATGAGCAGTACTTC.

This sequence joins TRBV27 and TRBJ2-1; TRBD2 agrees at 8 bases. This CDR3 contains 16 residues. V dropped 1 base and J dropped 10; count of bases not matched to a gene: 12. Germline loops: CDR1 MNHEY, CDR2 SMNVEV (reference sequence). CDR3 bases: TGTGCCAGCAGTTTATATAGGACTAGCTGGGTCCGAGAGCAGTTCTTC. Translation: CASSLYRTSWVREQFF.

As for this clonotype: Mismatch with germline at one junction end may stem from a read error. CDR3 in DNA: TGTGCCGGCAGCTTAGCGAAGGAGACCGCGAGCTACGAGCAGTACTTC. Protein: CAGSLAKETASYEQYF. V is TRBV7-8 and J is TRBJ2-4, with D maybe TRBD2 (5 bases). The tail of the sequence fits TRBJ2-7 better, so the J call may be wrong. The CDR3 extends over 16 amino acids. Germline V gives CDR1 SGHVS, CDR2 FQNEAQ.

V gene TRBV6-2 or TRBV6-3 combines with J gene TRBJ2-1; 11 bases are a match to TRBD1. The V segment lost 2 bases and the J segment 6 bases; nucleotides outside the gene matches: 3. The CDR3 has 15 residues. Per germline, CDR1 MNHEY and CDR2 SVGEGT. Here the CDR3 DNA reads TGTGCCAGCAGTTACGCGGACAGGGGGCCCAATGAGCAGTTCTTC. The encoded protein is CASSYADRGPNEQFF.

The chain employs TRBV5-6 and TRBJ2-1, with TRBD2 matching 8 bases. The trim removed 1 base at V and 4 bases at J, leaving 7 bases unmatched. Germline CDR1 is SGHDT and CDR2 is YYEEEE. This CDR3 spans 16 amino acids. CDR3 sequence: CASSLPGLGKYNEQFF. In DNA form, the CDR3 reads TGTGCCAGCAGCTTGCCGGGACTAGGGAAATACAATGAGCAGTTCTTC.

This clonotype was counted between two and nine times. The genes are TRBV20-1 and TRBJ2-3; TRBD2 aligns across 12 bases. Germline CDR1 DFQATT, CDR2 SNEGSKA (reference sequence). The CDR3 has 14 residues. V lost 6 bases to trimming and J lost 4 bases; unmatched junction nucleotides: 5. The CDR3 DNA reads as TGCAGTGCGCCCGGACTAGCGGGGTCAGATACGCAGTATTTT. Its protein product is CSAPGLAGSDTQYF.

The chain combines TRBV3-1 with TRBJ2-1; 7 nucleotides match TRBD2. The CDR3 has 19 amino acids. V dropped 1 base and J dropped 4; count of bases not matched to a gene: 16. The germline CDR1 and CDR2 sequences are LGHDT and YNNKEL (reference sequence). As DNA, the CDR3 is TGTGCCAGCAGCCAAGGACTGAGGGGCGGGGGAAGGGCTTACAATGAGCAGTTCTTC. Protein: CASSQGLRGGGRAYNEQFF.

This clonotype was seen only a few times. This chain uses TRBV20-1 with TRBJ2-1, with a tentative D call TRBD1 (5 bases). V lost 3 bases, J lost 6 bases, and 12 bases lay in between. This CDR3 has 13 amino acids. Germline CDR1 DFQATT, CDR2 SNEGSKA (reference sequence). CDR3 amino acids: CSARDILRNEQFF. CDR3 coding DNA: TGCAGTGCTAGGGACATACTACGCAATGAGCAGTTCTTC.

CDR3 nucleotides: TGTGCCAGCAGTTACTGGGGGGCTAGGGGCGGGGAGCTGTTTTTT. This sequence encodes CASSYWGARGGELFF. The V call is TRBV6-5, the J call TRBJ2-2; D is tentatively TRBD1 or TRBD2 (6 bases each). V gave up 1 base and J gave up 7 bases, with 13 bases separating them. Germline V CDR1 and CDR2: MNHEY, SVGAGI. This CDR3 is built from 15 residues.

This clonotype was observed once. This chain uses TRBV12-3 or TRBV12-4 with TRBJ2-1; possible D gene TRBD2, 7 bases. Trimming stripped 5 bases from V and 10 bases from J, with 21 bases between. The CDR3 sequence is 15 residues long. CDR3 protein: CASSLGGGGGQEQFF. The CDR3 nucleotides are TGTGCCAGCAGTCTTGGGGGCGGCGGGGGCCAGGAGCAGTTCTTC.

CDR3 nucleotides: TGCAGCGTTGACCCCGGGGCCCGGCTTTCACTGTTCTTC. Protein sequence: CSVDPGARLSLFF. The V call is TRBV29-1, the J call TRBJ2-1; D is tentatively TRBD1 or TRBD2 (5 bases each). The CDR3 extends over 13 amino acids. Germline assignment: CDR1 SQVTM and CDR2 ANQGSEA. V gave up 3 bases and J gave up 15 bases, with 21 bases separating them.

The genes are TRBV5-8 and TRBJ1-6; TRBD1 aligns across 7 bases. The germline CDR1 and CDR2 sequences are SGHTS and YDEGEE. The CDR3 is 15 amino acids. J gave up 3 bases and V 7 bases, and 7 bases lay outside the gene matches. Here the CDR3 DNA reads TGTGCCAGCGGTAGAGGGACAGTCTATAATTCACCCCTCCACTTT. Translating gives CASGRGTVYNSPLHF.

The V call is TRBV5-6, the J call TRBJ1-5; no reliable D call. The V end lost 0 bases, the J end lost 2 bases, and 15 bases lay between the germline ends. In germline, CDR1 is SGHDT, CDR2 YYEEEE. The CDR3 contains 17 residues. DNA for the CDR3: TGTGCCAGCAGCTTGGGGTTTCAGGTCGACGGCAATCAGCCCCAGCATTTT. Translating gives CASSLGFQVDGNQPQHF.

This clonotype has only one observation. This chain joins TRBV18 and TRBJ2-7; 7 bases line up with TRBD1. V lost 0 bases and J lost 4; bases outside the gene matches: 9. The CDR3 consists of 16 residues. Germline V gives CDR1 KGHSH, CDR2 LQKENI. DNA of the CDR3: TGTGCCAGCTCACCACCTTTCTTGCAGGGACAGTACGAGCAGTACTTC. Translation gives CASSPPFLQGQYEQYF. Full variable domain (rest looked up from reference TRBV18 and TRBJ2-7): NAGVMQNPRHLVRRRGQEARLRCSPMKGHSHVYWYRQLPEEGLKFMVYLQKENIIDESGMPKERFSAEFPKEGPSILRIQQVVRGDSAAYFCASSPPFLQGQYEQYFGPGTRLTVT.